The 2 T cell receptor beta chains listed next were all sequenced from one sample in a study of blood T cell repertoires in COVID-19. Only in-frame clones appear in the TCRdb table, and some are missing; sequencing was by immunoSEQ multiplex PCR. The sample holds 300,000 to 400,000 clones, about nine tenths seen once. Source material: peripheral blood. All receptors derive from a woman in her 70s with COVID-19, enrolled during active disease.

CDR3 residues: CASSDGVVNEQYF. Written as DNA, the CDR3 is TGCGCCAGCAGTGACGGGGTCGTCAACGAGCAGTACTTC. V and J are TRBV10-1 and TRBJ2-7, with TRBD2 as a possible D gene (5 bases). Germline V gives CDR1 WNHNN, CDR2 SYGVQD (reference sequence). Trimming shortened V by 3 bases and J by 5 bases, and 11 bases separated the two germline ends. CDR3 length: 13 amino acids.

The V gene is TRBV5-6, the J gene TRBJ1-2, with D unresolved. There are 13 residues in the CDR3. V gave up 4 bases and J gave up 2 bases, with 9 bases separating them. Per germline, CDR1 SGHDT and CDR2 YYEEEE. The CDR3 sequence is CASSRSENYGYTF. In nucleotides, the CDR3 is TGTGCCAGCAGCCGCTCTGAGAACTATGGCTACACCTTC.